The present T cell receptor (beta chain) was sequenced within a study of cytomegalovirus exposure and HLA in healthy donors (dated by TCRdb to 2015 to 2018). Regarding the complete study: An earlier analysis of several hundred of the donors reported 250 to 300 Gb of sequence data and some 100 million unique TCR beta sequences from some 180 million T cells. Class I and class II HLA loci were covered by the typing at four-digit resolution. Every repertoire in the discovery cohort had been generated on one and the same sequencing platform. Typing coverage varied by locus: 629-630 donors for A, B, C, DRB1 and DQB1; approximately 500 for DQA1; over 600 for DPA1; roughly 450 for DPB1. Roughly 300 gigabases of sequencing data and approximately 85 million unique TCR sequences were included in an early release covering 550 to 800 HLA-typed donors. Four or five DR-DQ haplotypes were handled as single units for association and clustering because linkage in the cohort was strong. A later genetic analysis took genome-wide SNP genotypes for 398 of the 666 donors and used that subset as a discovery cohort. To predict cytomegalovirus infection status, the study brought together high-throughput TCR immunosequencing, statistical association of individual TCRs with disease status, and machine learning. Donor age, sex, ethnicity and CMV serostatus were compiled together with the repertoire data. Among 300 to 450 genotyped donors of the cohort, an average of about 240,000 unique TCR beta nucleotide sequences were sequenced per donor, around a sixth of them non-productive. In addition to the first cohort of 500 to 850 subjects, a separate validation cohort of 130 or so different subjects was used. An earlier analysis of approximately 580 of the donors used high-throughput TCR beta sequencing to judge whether each TCR beta V gene segment behaved as functional or pseudogenic. Of the 398 genotyped donors, 65% to 90% were placed in the genetic ancestry cluster associated with self-reported Caucasian donors. In the later analysis, no new phenotypic data were used to find candidate immune exposures; instead, reliance was placed on TCR beta sequences and their occurrence across donors. The study used immunosequencing to profile the T cell repertoires of about 670 subjects and linked those repertoires to cytomegalovirus serostatus. A later analysis re-examined previously published TCR beta repertoires from 610 or so donors and added high-resolution HLA genotyping to investigate patterns of TCR occurrence. The study aimed to test whether cataloging public T cell receptors could reveal signatures of past pathogen exposure. Study-level results and caveats: Several of the top co-occurrence clusters appeared to be linked to parvovirus B19, influenza, CMV and Epstein-Barr virus, according to a later analysis. In a later genetic analysis, a missense DCLRE1C variant was associated with V-gene and J-gene trimming of TCR beta chains, and the association was replicated in an independent cohort. Correlated functional status among segregating V segments might reflect linkage disequilibrium, but an unknown experimental factor could not be ruled out. The 87-base-pair reads could not distinguish some IMGT-functional V segments, including TRBV6-2 and TRBV6-3, so those segments were excluded. At a false discovery rate of 0.05, a later analysis linked some 18,000 TCR beta sequences to specific HLA alleles. The cohort was sequenced for TCR beta chains only, and without alpha or paired-chain data the features that could be detected were limited. A later analysis found that HLA-associated TCR beta chains were more clonally expanded and had lower generation probabilities than equally common non-associated chains. A total of about 180 TCR beta chains were listed by the study as associated with cytomegalovirus. In a later analysis, most CMV-associated TCR beta chains were found to appear HLA-restricted, with HLA associations seemingly driven largely by CMV exposure. Broadly in line with IMGT annotations, most TCR beta V segments showed up in productive rearrangements about 87% or about 30% of the time in an earlier analysis of under 700 of the donors. The classifier was reported to diagnose cytomegalovirus status with high specificity and sensitivity in both the original cohort and the validation cohort. A further reported finding was that TCR beta sequences accurately predicted the HLA-A and HLA-B alleles for most subjects in the first cohort. Because some donors lacked HLA typing at each locus, the association tests relied only on the typed subset. In vitro tests confirmed that a few of the cytomegalovirus-associated TCR beta chains recognize cytomegalovirus antigens. Fewer than 20 rarely observed V segments, including chromosome 9 orphons, were excluded from the earlier analysis of some 590 of the donors because counts were too low. Immune exposure information for the cohort was limited to CMV serostatus. Presence/absence analyses assumed roughly uniform sequencing depth across donors, an assumption that may not hold. According to a later analysis, TCR association rates differed among HLA loci, with DRB1 alleles showing the most associated TCRs and HLA-C alleles showing the fewest. A cluster of highly shared sequence variants was judged likely to represent a technical artifact of the sequencing pipeline. When HLA alleles, especially DR and DQ, strongly co-occurred, TCR associations were difficult to assign to individual alleles. The authors suggested that the approach could potentially be generalized to other disease states and immunological phenotypes. Most TCR sequences were seen in very few donors, while some public TCRs were found in many individuals. According to a later genetic analysis, donors in an Asian-associated ancestry cluster had fewer N-insertions in productive TCRs than the approximately 690-donor mean.

Note on this clone: This clone's antigen is unknown. No per-base quality is available; no much larger clone lies one base away.

The cohort consisted of some 730 healthy bone marrow donors. At the time of sampling, all cohort members were nominally healthy, though unrecorded immune exposures were likely present. The donor tested CMV seropositive, placing the donor among the approximately 310 seropositive members of the cohort. A peripheral blood sample was provided by each donor, and peripheral blood mononuclear cells were used for TCR beta sequencing. Genomic DNA extraction from the blood cell samples was performed with the Qiagen DNeasy Blood Extraction Kit. The germline V gene (reference sequence) specifies SEHNR as CDR1 and FQNEAQ as CDR2. Trimming at the junction amounts to 3 bases on V and 0 bases on J, and the germline ends lie 11 bases apart. The CDR3, from cysteine to phenylalanine, totals 15 residues. The CDR3 DNA has 45 bases and is translated from base 1. The library was made by the immunoSEQ multiplex PCR assay. For the multiplex PCR, a mixture combining 60 forward primers for TCR Vbeta segments and 13 reverse primers for TCR Jbeta segments was used. The CDR3 region of rearranged TCR beta genes was amplified from genomic DNA by a multiplex PCR assay. On the Illumina HiSeq System, the amplified TCR beta libraries were sequenced as 87-base-pair reads. Under the source paper's analysis protocol: Across the 666 repertoires, a later analysis counted 60 million to 90 million unique TCR beta chains, roughly 11 million of which were shared by at least two donors. A nearest-neighbor algorithm error-corrected the raw reads and collapsed the reads into unique sequences, merging closely related sequences to remove PCR and sequencing errors. CDR3 sequences were aligned to IMGT reference sequences to assign V, D and J gene segments. Each retained sequence needed at least a six-nucleotide match to both a V gene segment and a J gene segment. Rearrangements were classified as productive when the CDR3 lacked stop codons and remained in frame with V and J, and all other rearrangements were classified as non-productive. Following IMGT convention, CDR3 was defined as the stretch from the second conserved V-encoded cysteine up to the conserved J-encoded phenylalanine. The earlier analysis of a few hundred of the donors excluded any sequence lacking an unambiguous match to a single V gene segment. An earlier analysis of some 610 of the donors called V segments functional above 56.7% productive rearrangements and segregating when the between-donor standard deviation exceeded 5%. A statistical classification framework was developed to diagnose cytomegalovirus status using the catalog of TCR beta chain sequences. In a later analysis, V and J genes were assigned by comparing TCR nucleotide sequences against IMGT/GENE-DB human TR gene sequences. In a later analysis, CDR3 sequences and most-parsimonious VDJ recombination scenarios were assigned using the TCRdist pipeline. In a later analysis, each TCR beta chain was defined by its CDR3 amino acid sequence together with its V-gene family, and reads lacking a unique V-gene family were excluded. A later analysis removed 550 to 700 highly shared, low-generation-probability nucleotide sequences to deal with suspected cross-contamination and a sequencing artifact. For each public chain, a later analysis derived a clonal expansion index from normalized ranks of inferred template counts within each repertoire. In a later analysis, generation probabilities were computed with a VDJ recombination model fitted to out-of-frame rearrangements, and the resulting probabilities were checked against IGoR. In a later analysis, TCR-TCR, TCR-HLA and TCR-CMV co-occurrence was scored with hypergeometric tests, and a repertoire-size bias correction was applied to TCR pairs. False discovery rates were estimated in a later analysis by permuting HLA or CMV assignments 20 times. In a later analysis, co-occurring TCRs were grouped with DBSCAN, and TCRdist sequence similarity was added when clustering was performed within HLA-allele-positive subsets. Co-occurrence clustering excluded repertoires with fewer than 30,000 or more than 120,000 public chains, plus five with anomalous nucleotide sharing. The source is immuneACCESS, and TCRdb retained only in-frame sequences with V and J called. Part of the clones is not carried over; for the studies checked, unresolved V genes explain less than half of this, and the remainder is unexplained. V, J and clone size reflect that table, while D and trimming were determined from the DNA. A total of 130,000 to 150,000 clones appear in this sample, almost 85% of them only once. Of the sample, 4.5% to 6% falls within the top ten clones.

The TCR was taken from a man aged 25 to 45 in good health and CMV-seropositive. The chain couples TRBV7-9 to TRBJ2-5; TRBD1 is perhaps the D gene, given 6 matching bases. The sample taken for sequencing was PBMCs. The CDR3: CASSFHQGYQETQYF. The bases read TGTGCCAGCAGCTTCCATCAGGGGTACCAAGAGACCCAGTACTTC. The reference TRBV7-9 and TRBJ2-5 proteins fill in what lies around the CDR3, so the full variable domain reads DTGVSQNPRHKITKRGQNVTFRCDPISEHNRLYWYRQTLGQGPEFLTYFQNEAQLEKSRLLSDRFSAERPKGSFSTLEIQRTEQGDSAMYLCASSFHQGYQETQYFGPGTRLLVL.